Presented here are 32 T cell receptor beta chains from one specimen sequenced in a study of cytomegalovirus exposure and HLA in healthy donors. PCR employed 60 Vbeta and 13 Jbeta primers. Only in-frame clones appear in the TCRdb table, and some are missing; sequencing was by immunoSEQ multiplex PCR. The repertoire includes about 160,000 clones, 75% to 85% of them detected once, and around 4.5% sits in the top ten. The sample comprised PBMCs. These receptors all stem from a man aged 30 to 39 in good health and CMV-seronegative.

The chain couples TRBV28 to TRBJ1-2; 11 bases match TRBD1. CDR3 length: 17 amino acids. CDR1 MDHEN and CDR2 SYDVKM come from the germline V gene. Trimming took 6 bases from V and 4 from J; bases not matched to a gene: 13. Here the CDR3 reads CASSPGTGGLFRYGYTF. The CDR3 region has the DNA TGTGCCAGCAGCCCAGGGACAGGGGGTTTGTTCCGCTATGGCTACACCTTC.

With respect to this clone: The junction does not match germline at one end; this may be a read error. The same CDR3 arises from other DNA sequences in this sample as well. This chain uses TRBV5-1 with TRBJ1-6; no clear D gene. The V gene's germline CDR1 is SGHRS and CDR2 YFSETQ. CDR3 length equals 14 residues. As DNA, the CDR3 is TGCGCCAGCAGCTTGGAACAGTATAATTCTCCCCTCCACTTT. Protein sequence: CASSLEQYNSPLHF.

The rearrangement joins TRBV6-5 to TRBJ2-1, with 7 bases that match TRBD2. The CDR3 loop spans 16 amino acids. The junction had 7 bases not matched to a gene; V was cut back by 0 bases and J by 5 bases. From germline, CDR1 is MNHEY and CDR2 SVGAGI. CDR3 amino acids: CASSYSGGYSNNEQFF. For the CDR3, the DNA is TGTGCCAGCAGTTACTCGGGGGGGTACTCGAACAATGAGCAGTTCTTC.

The chain employs TRBV10-3 and TRBJ2-6, with 8 positions matching TRBD1. The germline V gene encodes CDR1 ENHRY and CDR2 SYGVKD. V shed 0 bases, J shed 3 bases, and the junction held 1 base outside the gene matches. The CDR3 loop spans 16 amino acids. CDR3 sequence reads: CAISESTGVGANVLTF. CDR3 bases: TGTGCCATCAGTGAGTCGACAGGGGTTGGGGCCAACGTCCTGACTTTC.

The chain uses TRBV27 and TRBJ2-2, with 8 bases matching TRBD2. The CDR3 extends over 17 amino acids. J gave up 0 bases and V 6 bases, and 9 bases lay outside the gene matches. From germline, CDR1 is MNHEY and CDR2 SMNVEV (reference sequence). CDR3 coding DNA: TGTGCCAGCAGCCGAGTTAGCGGGGCAGCGAACACCGGGGAGCTGTTTTTT. Translating it yields CASSRVSGAANTGELFF.

CDR3 sequence: CASSFSAGGFGNEQFF. As DNA, the CDR3 is TGTGCCAGCAGTTTTTCCGCAGGGGGCTTCGGAAATGAGCAGTTCTTC. The chain has TRBV27 and TRBJ2-1, with TRBD1 matching over 8 bases. The CDR3 length is 16 residues. From germline, CDR1 is MNHEY and CDR2 SMNVEV (reference sequence). J was trimmed by 7 bases and V by 3 bases; bases with no gene match: 11.

This chain joins TRBV25-1 and TRBJ1-4; 8 bases map to TRBD1. CDR1 and CDR2 (germline): MGHDK, SYGVNS. This CDR3 has 16 residues. After removal of 1 base from V and 8 bases from J, the junction contained 9 bases not matched to a gene. CDR3 nucleotides: TGTGCCAGCAGTGAATGGGGCGGGACAGGTAACGAAAAACTGTTTTTT. Translating gives CASSEWGGTGNEKLFF.

CDR3 DNA: TGTGCCAGCAGCTGGGGGGTCCGGGTTAGCCACGAGCAGTACTTC. Translating gives CASSWGVRVSHEQYF. This chain joins TRBV5-4 and TRBJ2-7; tentative D call: TRBD2 (6 bases). The ends were cut back, 3 bases at V and 5 bases at J, with 18 bases in the middle. CDR1 is SGHNT and CDR2 is YYREEE in the germline V gene (reference sequence). This CDR3 comprises 15 residues.

This clone has a handful of counts. The chain couples TRBV27 to TRBJ2-2; 7 bases are a match to TRBD1. Germline CDR1 and CDR2: MNHEY and SMNVEV (reference sequence). Trimming removed 8 bases from V and 4 bases from J; junction bases left unmatched: 13. The CDR3 consists of 16 residues. This CDR3 is CASGSNRDSSTGELFF. The CDR3 DNA is TGTGCCAGCGGCTCCAACCGGGACAGTTCCACCGGGGAGCTGTTTTTT.

This rearrangement joins TRBV30 to TRBJ1-5; D is ambiguous. V shed 0 bases and J shed 1 base, with 4 bases lying between them. Germline V gene lookup returns CDR1 GTSNPN and CDR2 SVGIG (reference sequence). The CDR3 length is 13 residues. The CDR3 sequence is CAWSVESNQPQHF. CDR3 coding DNA: TGTGCCTGGAGTGTTGAGAGCAATCAGCCCCAGCATTTT. Using reference TRBV30 and TRBJ1-5 for the parts outside the CDR3, the full variable domain is SQTIHQWPATLVQPVGSPLSLECTVEGTSNPNLYWYRQAAGRGLQLLFYSVGIGQISSEVPQNLSASRPQDRQFILSSKKLLLSDSGFYLCAWSVESNQPQHFGDGTRLSIL.

In regard to this clone: Distinct nucleotide sequences in the sample also encode this CDR3. The rearrangement joins TRBV7-3 to TRBJ1-1; possible D gene TRBD1, 5 bases. With 2 bases removed from V and 0 bases from J, the gap between germline ends came to 7 bases. The CDR3 consists of 14 residues. The germline gives CDR1 SGHTA, CDR2 FQGTGA. CDR3 loop: CASSLDRVNTEAFF. The CDR3 DNA sequence: TGTGCCAGCAGCTTAGACAGAGTGAACACTGAAGCTTTCTTT.

The chain recombines TRBV13 with TRBJ2-1; 11 nucleotides agree with TRBD1. CDR3 length: 15 amino acids. Germline lookup yields CDR1 PRHDT and CDR2 FYEKMQ (reference sequence). The V gene end was trimmed by 6 bases and the J gene end by 7 bases; junction bases not matched to a gene: 8. The CDR3: CASSSGTGGGNEQFF. DNA for the CDR3: TGTGCCAGCAGTTCCGGGACAGGGGGGGGGAATGAGCAGTTCTTC.

The chain links TRBV20-1 to TRBJ2-1, with 8 bases that match TRBD2. The CDR3 spans 11 residues. V was clipped by 6 bases and J by 10 bases; unmatched bases: 5. Germline-derived CDR1 and CDR2 are DFQATT and SNEGSKA (reference sequence). The CDR3: CSARGTREQFF. The CDR3 nucleotides are TGCAGTGCACGAGGGACTAGAGAGCAGTTCTTC.

V and J are TRBV9 and TRBJ2-7; 8 nucleotides match TRBD1. This CDR3 is 15 amino acids long. Germline V gene data show CDR1 as SGDLS and CDR2 as YYNGEE. V lost 4 bases to trimming and J lost 1 base; unmatched junction nucleotides: 7. The CDR3 bases are TGTGCCAGCAGCTTACAGGGGGGCCCTTCCTACGAGCAGTACTTC. This codes for CASSLQGGPSYEQYF.

V usage is TRBV27 and J usage is TRBJ2-5; 7 bases map to TRBD2. The DNA end is more similar to TRBJ2-7, so the J call may be wrong. The germline V gene has CDR1 MNHEY and CDR2 SMNVEV (reference sequence). This CDR3 region has 14 residues. CDR3 nucleotide sequence: TGTGCCAGCAGTCCGCGGACTAGGACCTACGAGCAGTACTTC. Protein sequence: CASSPRTRTYEQYF.

This chain links TRBV29-1 with TRBJ1-2; tentative D call: TRBD1 (6 bases). This CDR3 comprises 17 residues. Germline V gives CDR1 SQVTM, CDR2 ANQGSEA. The V gene lost 0 bases and the J gene lost 7 bases, with 24 bases spanning the gap. The CDR3 nucleotides read TGCAGCGTTGAAGACGCGATTACAGAGGGGGGGGTTTCTGGCTACACCTTC. This sequence encodes CSVEDAITEGGVSGYTF. The full variable domain, completed using reference TRBV29-1 and TRBJ1-2, is SAVISQKPSRDICQRGTSLTIQCQVDSQVTMMFWYRQQPGQSLTLIATANQGSEATYESGFVIDKFPISRPNLTFSTLTVSNMSPEDSSIYLCSVEDAITEGGVSGYTFGSGTRLTVV.

The V call is TRBV27, the J call TRBJ2-7; TRBD1 aligns across 10 bases. Per germline, CDR1 MNHEY and CDR2 SMNVEV (reference sequence). With V trimmed by 2 bases and J by 7 bases, 5 bases remained unmatched. This CDR3 is built from 14 residues. CDR3 DNA sequence: TGTGCCAGCAGTTTAAGACAGGGGGCGCGTGAGCAGTACTTC. As protein: CASSLRQGAREQYF.

This clone was observed a single time. The chain combines TRBV2 with TRBJ2-5; weak D call: TRBD1 (5 bases). The CDR3 loop spans 15 amino acids. The V gene lost 3 bases and the J gene lost 5 bases, with 16 bases spanning the gap. CDR1 is SNHLY, CDR2 FYNNEI, per germline. This CDR3 is CASSEVGVMEETQYF. The CDR3 DNA is TGTGCCAGCAGTGAGGTAGGGGTTATGGAGGAGACCCAGTACTTC.

This chain joins TRBV5-1 and TRBJ2-7, with 8 bases lining up with TRBD2. The CDR3 consists of 18 residues. Germline values: CDR1 SGHRS, CDR2 YFSETQ. Trimming at V came to 6 bases and at J to 2 bases, leaving 19 bases not matched to a gene. CDR3 loop: CASNGGAPLAGPTYEQYF. The CDR3 region has the DNA TGCGCCAGCAACGGTGGGGCCCCATTAGCGGGACCGACCTACGAGCAGTACTTC.

This chain links TRBV6-1 with TRBJ2-5; possible D gene TRBD2, 6 bases. The germline gives CDR1 MNHNS, CDR2 SASEGT. Trimming left V 3 bases short and J 3 bases short, with 14 bases between. The CDR3 is 15 amino acids. In DNA, the CDR3 is TGTGCCAGCAGTGAGGTCGGGACTCCCAAAGAGACCCAGTACTTC. The encoded protein is CASSEVGTPKETQYF.

CDR3 coding DNA: TGTGCCAGCAGCTTGGGGGGTAATTGGTTAACTGAAGCTTTCTTT. Residues: CASSLGGNWLTEAFF. The chain uses TRBV27 and TRBJ1-1; the D gene is possibly TRBD1 (5 bases). The CDR3 is 15 amino acids. The V end lost 6 bases, the J end lost 5 bases, and 19 bases lay between the germline ends. Germline V gene sequence: CDR1 MNHEY, CDR2 SMNVEV (reference sequence).

The rearrangement uses TRBV5-1 and TRBJ2-5; D is perhaps TRBD1 (6 bases). This CDR3 has 15 residues. CDR1 and CDR2 (germline): SGHRS, YFSETQ. Between the trimmed V and J ends, which lost 5 bases and 4 bases, there was a span of 18 bases. The CDR3 reads CASSSSTGSTETQYF. The CDR3 DNA follows: TGCGCCAGCAGTAGTAGTACAGGGAGTACAGAGACCCAGTACTTC.

This clone was seen just once. The rearrangement links TRBV28 to TRBJ2-7, with 9 nucleotides matching TRBD1. With V trimmed by 6 bases and J by 3 bases, 12 bases remained unmatched. Looked up from germline, CDR1 is MDHEN and CDR2 is SYDVKM. The CDR3 has 16 residues. CDR3 sequence reads: CASSPIGPTGGYEQYF. In DNA, the CDR3 is TGTGCCAGCAGCCCTATCGGACCGACAGGGGGCTACGAGCAGTACTTC.

The gene calls are TRBV5-6 and TRBJ2-7, with 9 bases matching TRBD2. This CDR3 contains 16 residues. Germline values: CDR1 SGHDT, CDR2 YYEEEE. J gave up 2 bases and V 3 bases, and 9 bases lay outside the gene matches. The CDR3 is CASSSGSGRPPYEQYF. DNA of the CDR3: TGTGCCAGCAGCTCGGGGAGCGGGAGGCCGCCCTACGAGCAGTACTTC.

The V and J genes are TRBV14 and TRBJ2-1; 14 bases align to TRBD2. This CDR3 region has 16 residues. Losses at the gene ends were 5 bases for V and 6 bases for J; bases not matched to a gene: 6. Germline CDR1 SGHDN, CDR2 FVKESK. The chain's CDR3 is CASSARLAGGGNEQFF. CDR3 bases: TGTGCCAGCAGCGCTCGACTAGCGGGGGGGGGCAATGAGCAGTTCTTC.

The chain carries TRBV7-3 and TRBJ1-1; D is undetermined. V lost 8 bases and J lost 11, with 18 bases in between. Per germline, CDR1 SGHTA and CDR2 FQGTGA. The CDR3 has 12 residues. In nucleotides, the CDR3 is TGTGCCAGCCCCGGGGTAAGGTGTTGTGCTTTCTTT. Its translation: CASPGVRCCAFF.

V and J are TRBV6-6 and TRBJ2-2, with 9 bases aligning to TRBD1. Germline-derived CDR1 and CDR2 are MNHNY and SVGAGI (reference sequence). After removal of 5 bases from V and 6 bases from J, the junction contained 10 bases not matched to a gene. The CDR3 totals 16 residues. CDR3 in amino acids: CASSRDRGSAAGELFF. DNA of the CDR3: TGTGCCAGCAGTAGAGACAGGGGGTCCGCCGCCGGGGAGCTGTTTTTT.

The genes are TRBV30 and TRBJ1-1; D gene ambiguous. The CDR3 is 15 residues long. Germline V gives CDR1 GTSNPN, CDR2 SVGIG (reference sequence). Trimming left V 8 bases short and J 0 bases short, with 19 bases between. Written as DNA, the CDR3 is TGTGCCGGGTCGACCCTCGGGAGGCTGAACACTGAAGCTTTCTTT. It is translated as CAGSTLGRLNTEAFF.

The chain couples TRBV27 to TRBJ2-2, with D perhaps TRBD2 (6 bases). V lost 0 bases, J lost 6 bases, and 11 bases lay in between. The CDR3 is 15 amino acids. Germline CDR1 reads MNHEY; CDR2 reads SMNVEV (reference sequence). CDR3 sequence (DNA): TGTGCCAGCAGTTTATCGAGGTGGGGGGCCGGGGAGCTGTTTTTT. It yields the protein CASSLSRWGAGELFF.

The rearrangement uses TRBV9 and TRBJ2-1, with 8 bases that match TRBD2. This CDR3 comprises 15 residues. V gave up 3 bases and J gave up 6 bases; unmatched junction bases: 8. Germline loops: CDR1 SGDLS, CDR2 YYNGEE. CDR3 loop: CASSASSRGGNEQFF. CDR3 nucleotides: TGTGCCAGCAGCGCCTCTAGTCGGGGGGGCAATGAGCAGTTCTTC.

The rearrangement uses TRBV9 and TRBJ1-1; D perhaps matches TRBD1 (6 bases). Between the trimmed V and J ends, which lost 3 bases and 6 bases, there was a span of 9 bases. Germline V lookup: CDR1 SGDLS, CDR2 YYNGEE. The length of the CDR3 is 12 residues. CDR3 nucleotide sequence: TGTGCCAGCAGCGGCACAGGGCCTGAAGCTTTCTTT. Encoded protein: CASSGTGPEAFF.

The CDR3 coding sequence is TGCGCCAGCAGCCAAGAGTCGGTCAGCGGGGGGCCTGGGGCCAACGTCCTGACTTTC. It codes for CASSQESVSGGPGANVLTF. The rearrangement links TRBV4-3 to TRBJ2-6, with 9 bases that match TRBD2. Trimming at V came to 0 bases and at J to 2 bases, leaving 8 bases not matched to a gene. The CDR3 has 19 residues. Germline loops: CDR1 LGHNA, CDR2 YSLEER.